This TCR beta chain was captured by sequencing in a study of monozygotic twins with cystic fibrosis. Study-level information: Libraries were built from around 3 micrograms of fragmented DNA using around 14 PCR cycles.

On this clone itself: Its antigen is not identified.

Whole-study results and caveats: Shared CDR3 numbers were not associated with age, concordance or severity.

Repertoires were generated with immunoSEQ multiplex PCR, while TCRdb's copy carries only in-frame clones and drops some. The sample consists of 15,000 to 20,000 clones, approximately 96% of them appearing once. Germline-derived CDR1 and CDR2 are MGHRA and YSYEKL. The V segment lost 4 bases and the J segment 0 bases; nucleotides outside the gene matches: 4. CDR3 length: 18 residues. The material sequenced was blood. The clonotype originates from a woman aged 25 to 39 with cystic fibrosis. The chain joins TRBV4-1 to TRBJ2-4; 15 nucleotides match TRBD2. The CDR3 coding sequence is TGCGCCAGCAGCCCGGGACTAGCGGGGGGACTAGCCAAAAACATTCAGTACTTC. Amino acids: CASSPGLAGGLAKNIQYF.